The rows below give T cell receptor beta chains drawn from one sample of a study of beta chain features in type 1 diabetes. TCRdb's copy holds only in-frame clones and misses some; the assay was immunoSEQ multiplex PCR. The table includes approximately 730,000 clones, about an eighth detected once. Specimen: naive CD4+ T cells from blood. The receptors here all came from a man aged 18 to 30 with type 1 diabetes. Each CDR3 is given with its conserved first and last residue. D genes are given only for firm matches. Part of the rows lack a size; the others show once, few, many or a class for expanded clones.

CDR3nt: TGTGCCAGCAGCTCTCAGGGGGTAGACACTGAAGCTTTCTTT
CDR3aa: CASSSQGVDTEAFF
abundance: -
j_gene: TRBJ1-1
d_gene: TRBD1
v_gene: TRBV7-9

CDR3nt: TGTGCCAGCAGCGTGATGCGGACAGGCTACGAGCAGTACTTC
CDR3aa: CASSVMRTGYEQYF
abundance: -
j_gene: TRBJ2-7
d_gene: TRBD1
v_gene: TRBV9

CDR3nt: TGCAGCGTTGCGGCTAGCGGGGGATACCAAGAGACCCAGTACTTC
CDR3aa: CSVAASGGYQETQYF
abundance: few
j_gene: TRBJ2-5
d_gene: TRBD2
v_gene: TRBV29-1

CDR3nt: TGTGCCAGCAGTCTTAGCGGGGGGTACCAAGAGACCCAGTACTTC
CDR3aa: CASSLSGGYQETQYF
abundance: few
j_gene: TRBJ2-5
d_gene: TRBD2
v_gene: TRBV2

CDR3nt: TGTGCCAGCTCACCGGGACAGGGAAAACTGTTTTTT
CDR3aa: CASSPGQGKLFF
abundance: -
j_gene: TRBJ1-4
d_gene: TRBD1
v_gene: TRBV18

CDR3nt: TGTGCCAGCAGCTCCCGCTTGACCAAGTACCAAGAGACCCAGTACTTC
CDR3aa: CASSSRLTKYQETQYF
abundance: -
j_gene: TRBJ2-5
d_gene: -
v_gene: TRBV7-9

CDR3nt: TGTGCCAGCAGGTCGAGACCCAGCTATGGCTACACCTTC
CDR3aa: CASRSRPSYGYTF
abundance: few
j_gene: TRBJ1-2
d_gene: -
v_gene: TRBV6-5

CDR3nt: TGCGCCAGCAGCTTGGGGCAGAGTGAAGCTTTCTTT
CDR3aa: CASSLGQSEAFF
abundance: -
j_gene: TRBJ1-1
d_gene: -
v_gene: TRBV5-1

CDR3nt: TGTGCCCAGCTTGGTATTTTGGGGGATACGCAGTATTTT
CDR3aa: CAQLGILGDTQYF
abundance: -
j_gene: TRBJ2-3
d_gene: -
v_gene: TRBV2

CDR3nt: TGTGCCAGCAGCCGGGACAGGAGAGGGACTGAAGCTTTCTTT
CDR3aa: CASSRDRRGTEAFF
abundance: few
j_gene: TRBJ1-1
d_gene: TRBD1
v_gene: TRBV7-6

CDR3nt: TGCGCCAGCAGCAGGGGCGCCTCCTACGAGCAGTACTTC
CDR3aa: CASSRGASYEQYF
abundance: -
j_gene: TRBJ2-7
d_gene: -
v_gene: TRBV5-1

CDR3nt: TGTGCCTGGAGGGAAGCGATGGGAAAACTGTTTTTT
CDR3aa: CAWREAMGKLFF
abundance: few
j_gene: TRBJ1-4
d_gene: -
v_gene: TRBV30

CDR3nt: TGTGCCAGCAGCCGACAGCAGACCTCCTACGAGCAGTACTTC
CDR3aa: CASSRQQTSYEQYF
abundance: -
j_gene: TRBJ2-7
d_gene: -
v_gene: TRBV7-9

CDR3nt: TGTGCCAGCAGCTTTACATGGGACTATGGCTACACCTTC
CDR3aa: CASSFTWDYGYTF
abundance: -
j_gene: TRBJ1-2
d_gene: -
v_gene: TRBV7-2

CDR3nt: TGTGCCAGCAGCCTGGCCGGGACTAATGAAAAACTGTTTTTT
CDR3aa: CASSLAGTNEKLFF
abundance: few
j_gene: TRBJ1-4
d_gene: -
v_gene: TRBV5-6

CDR3nt: TGCAGCGTTGAGAGGGACAGCGGCGAAAAACTGTTTTTT
CDR3aa: CSVERDSGEKLFF
abundance: few
j_gene: TRBJ1-4
d_gene: TRBD1
v_gene: TRBV29-1

CDR3nt: TGTGCCAGCAGCCCCCCGGGGGAGACGCAGTATTTT
CDR3aa: CASSPPGETQYF
abundance: -
j_gene: TRBJ2-3
d_gene: -
v_gene: TRBV6-1

CDR3nt: TGTGCCAGCAGCCAAGAAGTAGGGGCTCCTCTCGAGCAGTACTTC
CDR3aa: CASSQEVGAPLEQYF
abundance: -
j_gene: TRBJ2-7
d_gene: -
v_gene: TRBV4-2